The 3 T cell receptor beta chains given below trace back to one sample, sequenced in a study of OX40 agonist ivuxolimab in advanced cancers. Generated by immunoSEQ multiplex PCR, the TCRdb table keeps only in-frame clones and is missing some. The sample contains some 95,000 clones, approximately 90% of which appear only once. The source was CD4+ or CD8+ T cells sorted from blood, collected in a trial of the OX40 agonist ivuxolimab. These receptor sequences come from an adult with an advanced solid tumor such as melanoma, head and neck, liver or kidney cancer.

This chain connects TRBV6-5 to TRBJ2-5, with D possibly being TRBD1 or TRBD2 (5 bases each). V dropped 5 bases and J dropped 7 bases, with 17 bases sitting between them. The CDR3 extends over 14 amino acids. From germline, CDR1 is MNHEY and CDR2 SVGAGI. For the CDR3, the DNA is TGTGCCAGCAGTCCGGGACGGCCGCTAAGGACCCAGTACTTC. Translated: CASSPGRPLRTQYF.

The CDR3 loop is CASSLYRTGDRGGGYTF. CDR3 DNA: TGTGCCAGCAGTTTATATAGGACAGGGGACCGTGGTGGCGGCTACACCTTC. The V and J genes are TRBV27 and TRBJ1-2; 9 bases agree with TRBD1. Germline values: CDR1 MNHEY, CDR2 SMNVEV (reference sequence). V lost 1 base and J lost 8; bases outside the gene matches: 14. CDR3 length: 17 residues.

This clone was picked up one time. The CDR3 protein is CASSPTTSGGTDTQYF. The CDR3 nucleotides read TGTGCCAGCTCACCAACTACTAGCGGGGGCACAGATACGCAGTATTTT. V is TRBV18 and J is TRBJ2-3, with 10 bases aligning to TRBD2. Germline loops: CDR1 KGHSH, CDR2 LQKENI. J lost 1 base, V lost 2 bases, and 3 bases had no gene match. This CDR3 is built from 16 residues.